The clone carrying this TCR beta chain has only a few counts. The entry originates in a study of blood T cell repertoires in COVID-19. Study-wide context: PBMCs, B-cell-depleted T cells, or T cells provided the cDNA or gDNA that made up the material.

Authors' analysis steps: From reference gene primer amplification, estimates of nucleated cell counts were derived. Some clones are missing from TCRdb's copy, which holds only in-frame ones; the method was immunoSEQ multiplex PCR. The V and J calls and the clone size are those of that table, but D and trimming were determined from the DNA. The repertoire includes 310,000 or so clones, 87% of them detected once, and approximately 9.9% sits in the top ten. Trimming took 5 bases from V and 0 from J; bases not matched to a gene: 5. Per the germline V gene, CDR1 is SGHTA and CDR2 is FQGNSA. The CDR3 loop spans 15 amino acids.

The chain couples TRBV7-2 to TRBJ2-5; 8 nucleotides align to TRBD1. This sequence was found in a man aged 25-45 years with COVID-19, enrolled during active disease. What was sequenced was peripheral blood. The CDR3 is CASSVGQVYQETQYF. CDR3 coding DNA: TGTGCCAGCAGCGTGGGACAGGTCTACCAAGAGACCCAGTACTTC.